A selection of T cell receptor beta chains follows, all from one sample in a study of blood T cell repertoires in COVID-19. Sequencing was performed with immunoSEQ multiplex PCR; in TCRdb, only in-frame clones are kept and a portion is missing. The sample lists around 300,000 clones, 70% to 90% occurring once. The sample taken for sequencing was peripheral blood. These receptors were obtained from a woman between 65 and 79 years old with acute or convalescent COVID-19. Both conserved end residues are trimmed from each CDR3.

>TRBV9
ASRAAGSGELF
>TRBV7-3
ASSPNTGLAGAETQY
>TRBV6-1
ASSETGHYTEAF
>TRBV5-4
ASTAQQGIKAGELF
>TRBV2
ASSPSGGLQGEAF
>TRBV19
ASSITGSMTDEQY
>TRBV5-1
ASSRQGDHTGELF
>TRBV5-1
ASSLAQASETQY
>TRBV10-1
ASSGWDYRNEQF
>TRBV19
ASSIWTGGSGNTIY
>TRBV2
ASRRDRGLPYEQY
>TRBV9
ASSEVPSGQGYGYT
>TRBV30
AYRVAGYNSPLH
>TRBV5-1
ASKLLGTSTPYNSPLH
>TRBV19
ASSINHQGSSYYGYT
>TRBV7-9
ASSLGFRGIYEQY
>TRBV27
ASSSPPHRGMNTEAF
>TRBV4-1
ASSQVAGSDEQF
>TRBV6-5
ASSYGRQGRGYT
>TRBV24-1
ATSDFPADTQY
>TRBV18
ASSPIWGDGYT
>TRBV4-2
ASSPTSGTGELF
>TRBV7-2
ASSPTGSLNSPLH
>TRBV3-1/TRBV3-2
ASSQPFRGNTEAF
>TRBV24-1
AARTLGQPQH
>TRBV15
ATSRGSSSGSGLGYT
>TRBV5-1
ASSLEGDRNTIY
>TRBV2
ASSEAPVRQGQENIQY
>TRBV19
ASSIDRGLYGYT
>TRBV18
ASSAGQHNSPLH
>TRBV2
ASSGQGETEAF
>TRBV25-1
ASSPRFGTGTLNEQF
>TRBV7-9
ASSLAGRVDDEQY
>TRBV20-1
SASSGVSVWQPQH